This T cell receptor beta chain was retrieved from a study of OX40 agonist ivuxolimab in advanced cancers. The CDR3 contains 15 residues. The germline V gene encodes CDR1 SGHRS and CDR2 YFSETQ. Trimming cost V 5 bases and J 1 base; bases outside gene matches: 7. Study-level findings and limits: In CD8+ T cells, expanded clones were on average more numerous than in CD4+.

Measured with immunoSEQ multiplex PCR; TCRdb has only the in-frame clones, and not every one. Here the sample spans some 100,000 clones, more than 85% being singletons. To note about this clone: What it recognizes is unknown.

The rearrangement joins TRBV5-1 to TRBJ2-3; 7 bases match TRBD1. Sequencing was performed on CD4+ or CD8+ T cells sorted from blood, taken in a trial of the OX40 agonist ivuxolimab. This sequence was found in an adult with an advanced solid tumor such as melanoma, head and neck, liver or kidney cancer. The CDR3 loop reads CASRQAGTGTDTQYF. Written as DNA, the CDR3 is TGCGCCAGCAGACAAGCCGGGACAGGCACAGATACGCAGTATTTT.